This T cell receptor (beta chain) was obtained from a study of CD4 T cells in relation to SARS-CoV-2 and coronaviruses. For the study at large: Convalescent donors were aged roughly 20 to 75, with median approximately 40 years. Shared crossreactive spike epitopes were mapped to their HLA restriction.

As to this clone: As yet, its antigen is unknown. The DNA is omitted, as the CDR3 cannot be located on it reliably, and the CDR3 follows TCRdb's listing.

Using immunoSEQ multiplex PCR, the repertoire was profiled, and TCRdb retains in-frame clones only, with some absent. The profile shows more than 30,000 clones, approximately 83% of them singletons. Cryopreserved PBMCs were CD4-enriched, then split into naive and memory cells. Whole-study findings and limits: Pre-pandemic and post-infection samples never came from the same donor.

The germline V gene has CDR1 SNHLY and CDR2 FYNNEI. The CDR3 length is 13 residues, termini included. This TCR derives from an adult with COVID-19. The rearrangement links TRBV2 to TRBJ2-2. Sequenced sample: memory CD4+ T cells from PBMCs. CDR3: CASRALRAGELFF.